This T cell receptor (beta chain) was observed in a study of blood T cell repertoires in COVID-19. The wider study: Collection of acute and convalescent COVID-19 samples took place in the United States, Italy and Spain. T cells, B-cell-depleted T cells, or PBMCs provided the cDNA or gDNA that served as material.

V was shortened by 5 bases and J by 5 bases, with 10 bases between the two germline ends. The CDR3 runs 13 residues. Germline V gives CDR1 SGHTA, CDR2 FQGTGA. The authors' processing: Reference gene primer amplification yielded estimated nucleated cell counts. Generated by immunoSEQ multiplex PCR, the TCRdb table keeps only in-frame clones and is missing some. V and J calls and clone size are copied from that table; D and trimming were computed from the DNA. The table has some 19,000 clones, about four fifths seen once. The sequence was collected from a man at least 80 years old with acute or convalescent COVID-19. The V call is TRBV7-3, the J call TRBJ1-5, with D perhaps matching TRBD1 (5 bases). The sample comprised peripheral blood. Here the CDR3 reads CASSPDSDQPQHF. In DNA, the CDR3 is TGTGCCAGCAGCCCTGACAGTGATCAGCCCCAGCATTTT.